Listed below are T cell receptor beta chains from one sample, sequenced in a study of T cells in Graves' hyperthyroidism and ophthalmopathy. TCRdb analysed the multiplex PCR reads with MiXCR anew, one entry per CDR3 protein. Of 610,000 or so distinct CDR3 sequences in the sample, 46% were seen once. Sequenced material: peripheral blood or thyroid tissue (not recorded which). The receptors originated from a woman aged 18 to 35 with Graves' hyperthyroidism. Each CDR3 is given with its conserved first and last residue. D genes are given only for firm matches. The size field is filled for only some rows; it gives once, few, many or a size class.

j_call d_call clone_size v_call cdr3_aa cdr3_nt
TRBJ2-2 NA NA TRBV2 CATDAGANTGELFF TGTGCCACCGACGCAGGAGCGAACACCGGGGAGCTGTTTTTT
TRBJ1-5 NA many TRBV7-9 CASSLGRSSSNQPQHF TGTGCCAGCAGCTTAGGGCGGTCATCTAGCAATCAGCCCCAGCATTTT
TRBJ2-7 TRBD2 NA TRBV4-3 CASSQDVLAGGTDTQYF TGCGCCAGCAGCCAAGATGTTTTAGCGGGAGGGACAGATACGCAGTACTTC
TRBJ2-7 TRBD2 NA TRBV29-1 CSVSGLAERGYEQYF TGCAGCGTATCCGGACTAGCGGAGAGAGGTTACGAGCAGTACTTC
TRBJ2-7 NA few TRBV30 CAWSVGSSYEQYF TGTGCCTGGAGTGTTGGCAGCTCCTACGAGCAGTACTTC
TRBJ2-5 NA many TRBV25-1 CASSVGTNVGTQYF TGTGCCAGCAGTGTCGGGACCAACGTAGGGACCCAGTACTTC
TRBJ2-5 NA NA TRBV30 CAGEIERGQETQYF TGTGCCGGGGAGATAGAACGGGGACAAGAGACCCAGTACTTC
TRBJ1-5 NA few TRBV6-1 CASSSLRQEYSNQPQHF TGTGCCAGCAGTTCCTTAAGACAGGAATATAGCAATCAGCCCCAGCATTTT
TRBJ2-5 NA many TRBV6-5 CASSYSFSSQETQYF TGTGCCAGCAGTTACTCGTTTTCGAGCCAAGAGACCCAGTACTTC
TRBJ1-1 TRBD1 once TRBV14 CASSQLGQGAFF TGTGCCAGCAGCCAACTGGGACAGGGAGCTTTCTTT
TRBJ2-5 NA NA TRBV20-1 CSASAVTQYF TGCAGTGCTAGCGCGGTGACCCAGTACTTC
TRBJ2-2 NA many TRBV15 CATSPSRRGTGELFF TGTGCCACCAGCCCATCCAGGAGAGGTACCGGGGAGCTGTTTTTT
TRBJ2-1 NA few TRBV7-3 CASSSKTGEEKQFF TGTGCCAGCAGCTCCAAAACAGGGGAGGAAAAGCAGTTCTTC
TRBJ2-5 TRBD2 many TRBV7-2 CASSQRTSGGQETQYF TGTGCCAGCAGCCAGAGGACTAGCGGGGGCCAAGAGACCCAGTACTTC
TRBJ2-2 NA NA TRBV24-1 CATSDLRATGELFF TGTGCCACCAGTGATCTCCGGGCCACCGGGGAGCTGTTTTTT
TRBJ1-4 NA many TRBV15 CATSRAGTRNEKLFF TGTGCCACCAGCAGAGCTGGGACACGGAATGAAAAACTGTTTTTT
TRBJ2-7 TRBD2 many TRBV5-1 CASSNPGLDPEQYF TGCGCCAGCAGCAATCCGGGACTAGATCCCGAGCAGTACTTC
TRBJ2-5 NA many TRBV16 CASSQSWAGDQETQYF TGTGCCAGCAGCCAATCTTGGGCAGGGGACCAAGAGACCCAGTACTTC
TRBJ2-7 NA many TRBV19 CASSIGQIRDEQYF TGTGCCAGTAGTATCGGTCAGATAAGAGACGAGCAGTACTTC
TRBJ1-4 TRBD1 NA TRBV20-1 CSASRDSRNEKLFF TGCAGTGCTAGTAGGGACAGCCGTAATGAAAAACTGTTTTTT
TRBJ2-7 TRBD2 NA TRBV9 CASSLPGTSVTEQYF TGTGCCAGCAGCTTGCCGGGGACTAGCGTTACCGAGCAGTACTTC
TRBJ1-1 NA many TRBV19 CASSPQRGLWTEAFF TGTGCCAGTAGTCCCCAGCGAGGGCTATGGACTGAAGCTTTCTTT
TRBJ2-7 NA once TRBV7-9 CASSPTKVAAPTGEQYF TGTGCCAGCAGCCCCACCAAAGTAGCAGCCCCAACTGGGGAGCAGTACTTC
TRBJ1-2 TRBD1 NA TRBV29-1 CSERQGSGGYTF TGCAGCGAACGACAGGGGTCTGGTGGCTACACCTTC
TRBJ2-7 NA many TRBV7-9 CASSSFGAGYEQYF TGTGCCAGCAGCTCGTTCGGGGCGGGCTACGAGCAGTACTTC
TRBJ2-7 TRBD2 many TRBV4-2 CASSPTGLAGDEQYF TGTGCCAGCAGCCCCACGGGACTAGCGGGAGACGAGCAGTACTTC
TRBJ2-7 NA NA TRBV24-1 CATSEAYNEQYF TGTGCCACCAGTGAAGCGTACAATGAGCAGTACTTC
TRBJ2-1 TRBD2 NA TRBV20-1 CSARPGLAGASYNEQFF TGCAGTGCTAGACCTGGACTAGCGGGAGCATCCTACAATGAGCAGTTCTTC
TRBJ2-1 NA NA TRBV20-1 CSASGGIHEQFF TGCAGTGCCTCAGGCGGGATCCATGAGCAGTTCTTC
TRBJ2-7 TRBD2 many TRBV5-1 CASSLPQAGAPQYF TGCGCCAGCAGCTTGCCACAGGCGGGAGCGCCGCAGTACTTC
TRBJ2-7 NA NA TRBV15 CATSRPQGRGYEQYF TGTGCCACCAGCAGACCTCAGGGGAGAGGCTACGAGCAGTACTTC
TRBJ1-1 NA NA TRBV25-1 CASRTRGTEAFF TGTGCCAGCAGAACCAGGGGTACTGAAGCTTTCTTT
TRBJ1-1 NA NA TRBV5-6 CASSLAISGANTEAFF TGTGCCAGCAGCTTGGCCATTTCAGGGGCGAACACTGAAGCTTTCTTT
TRBJ2-7 TRBD1 many TRBV6-5 CASSYGFGTGNYEQYF TGTGCCAGCAGTTACGGTTTCGGGACAGGGAACTACGAGCAGTACTTC
TRBJ2-2 TRBD2 many TRBV12-3/TRBV12-4 CACEAGGRPGELFF TGTGCCTGCGAAGCGGGAGGGCGGCCCGGGGAGCTGTTTTTT